This T cell receptor beta chain came from a study of Graves' ophthalmopathy and Graves' hyperthyroidism. Study outcomes and limitations: Ophthalmopathy progression was predicted with approximately 64% sensitivity and roughly 74% specificity. Most thyroid clonotypes expanded beyond 0.001 frequency were also found in blood.

The sample holds many counts of this clonotype. The antigen remains undetermined. The CDR3 consists of 13 residues. With V trimmed by 2 bases and J by 4 bases, 2 bases remained unmatched. Beta-chain TCR CDR3 regions were amplified from RNA transcripts. Second-round multiplex PCR came after a first-round RT-PCR that employed HTBI primers. TCRdb reanalysed the multiplex PCR reads using MiXCR and keeps one entry per CDR3 protein. This sample has over a million distinct CDR3 sequences, with about 38% found just once. The sequenced material came from peripheral blood or thyroid tissue (not recorded which). The chain joins TRBV12-3 or TRBV12-4 to TRBJ2-7, with TRBD2 identical over 7 bases. This clonotype was sampled from an adult man with Graves' hyperthyroidism. Here the CDR3 DNA reads TGTGCCAGCAGTTTACGGGAGGCTTACGAGCAGTACTTC. Residues: CASSLREAYEQYF.